The source of this T cell receptor beta chain is a study of shared clonotypes between healthy human individuals. For the study at large: Donors were two women and three men aged 18 to 49. Study-level findings and limits: Read depth was anticipated to influence clonotype sharing among donors.

Running of the assay took place at deep level. Sequencing on ten immunoSEQ deep assay plates was performed for unsorted PBMC DNA. Data came from immunoSEQ multiplex PCR; TCRdb stores just in-frame clones and leaves some out. The table has a few hundred thousand clones, roughly three quarters seen once. About this clone: Its target is unknown.

V was shortened by 4 bases and J by 7 bases, with 20 bases between the two germline ends. This CDR3 spans 15 amino acids. Germline loops: CDR1 SGHVS, CDR2 FQNEAQ. The sample consisted of PBMCs. The chain combines TRBV7-8 with TRBJ2-7, with D perhaps TRBD1 or TRBD2 (6 bases each). This TCR was sampled from a woman aged 40 to 50 in good health. Some clones in this sample may be carry-over from other donors' samples. This CDR3 reads CASSSYGGAPGEQYF. DNA of the CDR3: TGTGCCAGCAGCTCCTACGGGGGCGCCCCTGGGGAGCAGTACTTC.